These 26 T cell receptor beta chains share one sample of origin, sequenced in a study of blood T cell repertoires in COVID-19. The table came from immunoSEQ multiplex PCR; TCRdb's copy has only in-frame clones and leaves some out. The data show approximately 130,000 clones, 82% seen once. The sequencing sample was made of peripheral blood. The receptors were gathered from a human donor in a cohort sampled during active COVID-19.

The J gene is TRBJ1-2, the V gene TRBV25-1; TRBD1 agrees at 9 bases. V was clipped by 1 base and J by 4 bases; unmatched bases: 7. The CDR3 consists of 16 residues. Germline V gene lookup returns CDR1 MGHDK and CDR2 SYGVNS. The CDR3 loop reads CASSESLGTGFYGYTF. The CDR3 nucleotides are TGTGCCAGCAGTGAATCGTTGGGGACAGGGTTCTATGGCTACACCTTC.

This chain uses TRBV11-3 with TRBJ2-3; 11 bases are a match to TRBD2. From germline, CDR1 is SGHNT and CDR2 YENEEA. After removal of 5 bases from V and 6 bases from J, the junction contained 7 bases not matched to a gene. The CDR3 covers 15 residues. The CDR3 DNA follows: TGTGCCAGCAGCAGTAGCGGGGGGGCCGTCGATACGCAGTATTTT. Encoded protein: CASSSSGGAVDTQYF.

V usage is TRBV7-9 and J usage is TRBJ1-3, with 7 bases lining up with TRBD1. V was pared by 5 bases and J by 0 bases, with 7 bases of the junction left unmatched. Looked up from germline, CDR1 is SEHNR and CDR2 is FQNEAQ (reference sequence). The CDR3 totals 16 residues. The CDR3 nucleotides are TGTGCCAGCAGCGACCCCGGGGACAGCTCTGGAAACACCATATATTTT. As protein: CASSDPGDSSGNTIYF.

The chain joins TRBV7-2 to TRBJ2-3, with D unresolved. Germline loops: CDR1 SGHTA, CDR2 FQGNSA. The V gene lost 1 base and the J gene lost 1 base, with 6 bases spanning the gap. CDR3 length equals 14 residues. The CDR3: CASSLVSGTDTQYF. The CDR3 bases are TGTGCCAGCAGCTTAGTATCTGGCACAGATACGCAGTATTTT.

J is TRBJ1-5 and V is TRBV20-1; D might be TRBD1 (6 bases). CDR3 length equals 13 residues. V was pared by 3 bases and J by 6 bases, with 12 bases between. Looked up from germline, CDR1 is DFQATT and CDR2 is SNEGSKA (reference sequence). The CDR3 bases are TGCAGTGCTAGTAACAGGGTTGGTCAGCCCCAGCATTTT. Translated, it gives CSASNRVGQPQHF.

This clone appeared once. This specimen includes other DNA sequences encoding the same CDR3. The rearrangement links TRBV2 to TRBJ2-7, with unresolved D. There are 11 residues in the CDR3. Between the trimmed V and J ends, which lost 6 bases and 4 bases, there was a span of 7 bases. Germline CDR1 and CDR2: SNHLY and FYNNEI. Here the CDR3 reads CASRSSYEQYF. The CDR3 DNA reads as TGTGCCAGCAGGAGCTCGTACGAGCAGTACTTC.

This chain uses TRBV5-4 with TRBJ2-2, with D tentatively TRBD2 (7 bases). Germline-derived CDR1 and CDR2 are SGHNT and YYREEE (reference sequence). The CDR3 contains 13 residues. DNA for the CDR3: TGTGCGAGCGGGACACTGAACACCGGGGAGCTGTTTTTT. Its translation is CASGTLNTGELFF. Full variable domain (remainder filled in from reference TRBV5-4 and TRBJ2-2): ETGVTQSPTHLIKTRGQQVTLRCSSQSGHNTVSWYQQALGQGPQFIFQYYREEENGRGNFPPRFSGLQFPNYSSELNVNALELDDSALYLCASGTLNTGELFFGEGSRLTVL.

The chain couples TRBV19 to TRBJ1-4, with D possibly matching TRBD1 (5 bases). The germline CDR1 and CDR2 sequences are LNHDA and SQIVND (reference sequence). The germline V and J ends were trimmed by 6 bases and 8 bases, with 16 bases remaining between them. The CDR3 loop spans 14 amino acids. CDR3 in DNA: TGTGCCAGTAGCCTAGAAGGGGCGTCCGAAAAACTGTTTTTT. Translated, it gives CASSLEGASEKLFF.

V is TRBV13 and J is TRBJ2-3, with a tentative D call TRBD1 (5 bases). V was shortened by 0 bases and J by 0 bases, with 13 bases between the two germline ends. Germline CDR1 PRHDT, CDR2 FYEKMQ (reference sequence). CDR3 size: 17 residues. The CDR3 sequence is CASSLGTGDGSTDTQYF. The CDR3 region has the DNA TGTGCCAGCAGCTTAGGAACAGGCGATGGGAGCACAGATACGCAGTATTTT.

This clone has only one observation. J is TRBJ1-2 and V is TRBV7-2, with D possibly TRBD1 on 5 matching bases. Between the trimmed V and J ends, which lost 6 bases and 4 bases, there was a span of 21 bases. The CDR3 totals 16 residues. Germline-derived CDR1 and CDR2 are SGHTA and FQGNSA. CDR3 bases: TGTGCCAGCAGTCCGGCAGGGTCCCAGAGAAGCTATGGCTACACCTTC. It encodes CASSPAGSQRSYGYTF.

This clone appeared once. The chain carries TRBV6-5 and TRBJ2-1; D ambiguous. Deletions cut 7 bases from V and 8 bases from J, with 15 bases between. CDR3 size: 13 residues. The V gene's germline CDR1 is MNHEY and CDR2 SVGAGI. The CDR3 loop is CASMRNEGYEQFF. CDR3 in DNA: TGTGCCAGCATGAGGAACGAAGGCTATGAGCAGTTCTTC.

This sequence joins TRBV3-1 (or the pseudogene TRBV3-2) and TRBJ2-5, with D perhaps TRBD2 (6 bases). The CDR3 length is 14 residues. Germline V gene data show CDR1 as LGHDT and CDR2 as YNNKEL (reference sequence). With 4 bases removed from V and 1 base from J, the gap between germline ends came to 10 bases. The CDR3 is CASSPGVLQETQYF. The CDR3 coding sequence is TGTGCCAGCAGCCCGGGGGTCCTCCAAGAGACCCAGTACTTC.

V is TRBV7-9 and J is TRBJ1-1, with D hard to call. V was trimmed by 5 bases and J by 0 bases, leaving 10 bases between them. This CDR3 has 14 residues. From germline, CDR1 is SEHNR and CDR2 FQNEAQ (reference sequence). CDR3 protein: CASSPGLMNTEAFF. For the CDR3, the DNA is TGTGCCAGCAGCCCAGGACTAATGAACACTGAAGCTTTCTTT.

The V and J genes are TRBV6-5 and TRBJ2-1; D may be TRBD1 (6 bases). V dropped 6 bases and J dropped 4 bases, with 10 bases sitting between them. CDR3 length equals 13 residues. The germline CDR1 and CDR2 sequences are MNHEY and SVGAGI. The CDR3 is CASRGAGYNEQFF. For the CDR3, the DNA is TGTGCCAGCAGGGGGGCCGGGTACAATGAGCAGTTCTTC.

The gene calls are TRBV5-1 and TRBJ2-5; the match to TRBD1 covers 7 bases. CDR1 and CDR2 from the germline V gene are SGHRS and YFSETQ. The CDR3 covers 14 residues. V gave up 4 bases and J gave up 3 bases; unmatched junction bases: 6. The CDR3 nucleotides are TGCGCCAGCAGCGCGACAGGGAACGAAGAGACCCAGTACTTC. It yields the protein CASSATGNEETQYF.

The chain links TRBV19 to TRBJ2-3; 11 bases are shared with TRBD1. The junction had 10 bases not matched to a gene; V was cut back by 9 bases and J by 5 bases. CDR3 length: 15 residues. The germline V gene encodes CDR1 LNHDA and CDR2 SQIVND (reference sequence). Written as DNA, the CDR3 is TGTGCCAGCGACCTCAGGACAGGGGGCAAAGATACGCAGTATTTT. This encodes CASDLRTGGKDTQYF.

The V call is TRBV19, the J call TRBJ2-7; D is undetermined. The CDR3 has 19 residues. V was shortened by 4 bases and J by 0 bases, with 25 bases between the two germline ends. Germline lookup yields CDR1 LNHDA and CDR2 SQIVND (reference sequence). The CDR3 DNA follows: TGTGCCAGTAGTACTCGCGGCCAGACTGGAGCGAAAAGCTCCTACGAGCAGTACTTC. Protein: CASSTRGQTGAKSSYEQYF. Looking up the rest from reference TRBV19 and TRBJ2-7 gives the full variable domain: DGGITQSPKYLFRKEGQNVTLSCEQNLNHDAMYWYRQDPGQGLRLIYYSQIVNDFQKGDIAEGYSVSREKKESFPLTVTSAQKNPTAFYLCASSTRGQTGAKSSYEQYFGPGTRLTVT.

This sequence joins TRBV28 and TRBJ1-6; 7 bases match TRBD1. The CDR3 spans 17 residues. V gave up 5 bases and J gave up 1 base; unmatched junction bases: 8. Germline V lookup: CDR1 MDHEN, CDR2 SYDVKM. CDR3 loop: CASSPPRQGSYNSPLHF. CDR3 in DNA: TGTGCCAGCAGTCCCCCGAGACAGGGTTCCTATAATTCACCCCTCCACTTT. Supplemented by reference TRBV28 and TRBJ1-6, the full variable domain reads DVKVTQSSRYLVKRTGEKVFLECVQDMDHENMFWYRQDPGLGLRLIYFSYDVKMKEKGDIPEGYSVSREKKERFSLILESASTNQTSMYLCASSPPRQGSYNSPLHFGNGTRLTVT.

CDR3 in DNA: TGTGCCACTGGGGACAGGTCCTTCTTCTATGGCTACACCTTC. It codes for CATGDRSFFYGYTF. The chain recombines TRBV3-1 (or the pseudogene TRBV3-2) with TRBJ1-2, with 8 bases fitting TRBD1. V dropped 10 bases and J dropped 4; count of bases not matched to a gene: 11. The CDR3 extends over 14 amino acids. Looked up from germline, CDR1 is LGHDT and CDR2 is YNNKEL (reference sequence).

The chain links TRBV6-5 to TRBJ2-2, with a possible D match to TRBD1 (6 bases). CDR3 length equals 15 residues. V dropped 5 bases and J dropped 4 bases, with 14 bases sitting between them. Germline V gives CDR1 MNHEY, CDR2 SVGAGI. CDR3 protein: CASSNTGFFTGELFF. DNA of the CDR3: TGTGCCAGCAGTAACACAGGGTTTTTCACCGGGGAGCTGTTTTTT.

This clone came up a few times. The rearrangement joins TRBV5-1 to TRBJ1-6; D gene unclear. The CDR3 totals 17 residues. V lost 3 bases and J 7 bases, leaving 20 bases between the germline ends. Germline CDR1 and CDR2: SGHRS and YFSETQ. CDR3 bases: TGCGCCAGCAGCTCGACCTTGCGGGTCAGTACGAATTCACCCCTCCACTTT. Protein product: CASSSTLRVSTNSPLHF.

The chain joins TRBV21-1 to TRBJ2-7; TRBD1, as called in the table, went unchecked against the DNA. TRBV21-1 is classified as a pseudogene. The CDR3 contains 9 residues. The DNA for the CDR3 is TGTGCCAGCAGCAAAGCGCACAACTTC. This translates into CASSKAHNF.

This clone has just a few counts. The rearrangement uses TRBV5-8 and TRBJ2-2; the match to TRBD2 covers 8 bases. With 0 bases clipped from V and 5 bases from J, the junction kept 3 bases outside the gene matches. This CDR3 spans 15 amino acids. Germline V gene sequence: CDR1 SGHTS, CDR2 YDEGEE. The CDR3 bases are TGTGCCAGCAGCTTGGGGACTAGCCGTACCGGGGAGCTGTTTTTT. Translated, it gives CASSLGTSRTGELFF. Full variable domain (remainder filled in from reference TRBV5-8 and TRBJ2-2): EAGVTQSPTHLIKTRGQQATLRCSPISGHTSVYWYQQALGLGLQFLLWYDEGEERNRGNFPPRFSGRQFPNYSSELNVNALELEDSALYLCASSLGTSRTGELFFGEGSRLTVL.

In DNA, the CDR3 is TGTGCCAGCAGCTCAAGGCAGGCTCGGGAGACCCAGTACTTC. It encodes CASSSRQARETQYF. The J gene is TRBJ2-5, the V gene TRBV7-2; D ambiguous. Germline lookup yields CDR1 SGHTA and CDR2 FQGNSA. The CDR3 loop spans 14 amino acids. The V end lost 4 bases, the J end lost 5 bases, and 14 bases lay between the germline ends.

This clone was detected once. The CDR3 sequence is CASSLGHVTDTQYF. In nucleotides, the CDR3 is TGTGCCAGCAGCTTGGGACATGTTACAGATACGCAGTATTTT. V usage is TRBV11-2 and J usage is TRBJ2-3; a possible D gene is TRBD1 (6 bases). Trimming cost V 3 bases and J 3 bases, with 10 bases left between them. The germline CDR1 and CDR2 sequences are SGHAT and FQNNGV. The CDR3 is 14 residues long. Using reference TRBV11-2 and TRBJ2-3 for the parts outside the CDR3, the full variable domain is EAGVAQSPRYKIIEKRQSVAFWCNPISGHATLYWYQQILGQGPKLLIQFQNNGVVDDSQLPKDRFSAERLKGVDSTLKIQPAKLEDSAVYLCASSLGHVTDTQYFGPGTRLTVL.

The V gene is TRBV5-4, the J gene TRBJ1-2; TRBD1 agrees at 11 bases. V lost 4 bases to trimming and J lost 6 bases; unmatched junction nucleotides: 11. The CDR3 is made up of 16 amino acids. Germline loops: CDR1 SGHNT, CDR2 YYREEE (reference sequence). The CDR3 here is CASSLTLDRGRDGYTF. The CDR3 coding sequence is TGTGCCAGCAGCCTTACCTTGGACAGGGGGCGCGATGGCTACACCTTC.